These 21 T cell receptor beta chains were all obtained from the same sample, sequenced in a study of shared clonotypes between healthy human individuals. Sequenced by immunoSEQ multiplex PCR; TCRdb stores in-frame clones only, minus some. Here the sample spans 1,500,000 or so clones, more than 95% being singletons. The sequencing sample was made of naive CD4+ T cells sorted from blood. Subset noted: CD45RA+ positively selected. These receptors came from a man aged 25 to 40 in good health.

This chain uses TRBV10-3 with TRBJ2-1; the match to TRBD2 covers 14 bases. CDR1 is ENHRY and CDR2 is SYGVKD in the germline V gene. The CDR3 has 17 residues. V was pared by 4 bases and J by 4 bases, with 6 bases of the junction left unmatched. The CDR3 sequence: CAISGGTSGSRYNEQFF. As DNA, the CDR3 is TGTGCCATCAGTGGGGGGACTAGCGGGAGTCGATACAATGAGCAGTTCTTC.

V gene TRBV27 combines with J gene TRBJ2-7; no clear D gene. V shed 3 bases and J shed 4 bases, with 10 bases lying between them. The CDR3 length is 13 residues. Germline V gene lookup returns CDR1 MNHEY and CDR2 SMNVEV (reference sequence). CDR3 region: CASSFQDTYEQYF. The CDR3, as DNA: TGTGCCAGCAGTTTTCAGGATACTTACGAGCAGTACTTC.

This rearrangement joins TRBV2 to TRBJ2-1; D gene ambiguous. Trimming pared 6 bases from V and 6 bases from J, leaving 12 bases between. This CDR3 is 13 amino acids long. Germline-derived CDR1 and CDR2 are SNHLY and FYNNEI. The CDR3 bases are TGTGCCAGCAGCCCTCCCAGTAGCAATGAGCAGTTCTTC. It encodes CASSPPSSNEQFF. Looking up the rest from reference TRBV2 and TRBJ2-1 gives the full variable domain: EPEVTQTPSHQVTQMGQEVILRCVPISNHLYFYWYRQILGQKVEFLVSFYNNEISEKSEIFDDQFSVERPDGSNFTLKIRSTKLEDSAMYFCASSPPSSNEQFFGPGTRLTVL.

The J gene is TRBJ1-2, the V gene TRBV7-2; D ambiguous. This CDR3 is 13 amino acids long. Germline-derived CDR1 and CDR2 are SGHTA and FQGNSA. Between the trimmed V and J ends, which lost 2 bases and 3 bases, there was a span of 7 bases. CDR3 nucleotides: TGTGCCAGCAGCTTAAACAGCTACTATGGCTACACCTTC. Translation gives CASSLNSYYGYTF.

With respect to this clone: At one boundary the junction diverges from the germline segment, which might be a read error. The V and J genes are TRBV5-1 and TRBJ2-7, with 13 bases matching TRBD2. Germline loops: CDR1 SGHRS, CDR2 YFSETQ. CDR3 size: 13 residues. The CDR3 reads CASSLPGTSGKSF. The CDR3 DNA reads as TGCGCCAGCAGCTTACCCGGGACTAGCGGGAAGAGCTTC.

In DNA, the CDR3 is TGTGCCAGCAGTGCGGACAGGACCGAAGCTTTCTTT. It yields the protein CASSADRTEAFF. The genes are TRBV2 and TRBJ1-1; 7 nucleotides match TRBD1. The V gene's germline CDR1 is SNHLY and CDR2 FYNNEI. The CDR3 contains 12 residues. The V and J ends lost 4 bases and 8 bases, in that order; junction bases with no gene match: 4.

The rearrangement links TRBV18 to TRBJ2-3, with D unclear. The CDR3 spans 11 residues. Germline assignment: CDR1 KGHSH and CDR2 LQKENI. Trimming took 4 bases from V and 5 from J, leaving 4 bases between them. Here the CDR3 DNA reads TGTGCCAGCTCACAAGGAGATACGCAGTATTTT. It codes for CASSQGDTQYF. Full variable domain (missing parts from reference TRBV18 and TRBJ2-3): NAGVMQNPRHLVRRRGQEARLRCSPMKGHSHVYWYRQLPEEGLKFMVYLQKENIIDESGMPKERFSAEFPKEGPSILRIQQVVRGDSAAYFCASSQGDTQYFGPGTRLTVL.

The chain is built from TRBV7-2 and TRBJ2-7; a possible D gene is TRBD1 (5 bases). Trimming took 1 base from V and 2 from J, leaving 9 bases between them. The CDR3 covers 14 residues. Germline V gene lookup returns CDR1 SGHTA and CDR2 FQGNSA. The DNA of the CDR3 is TGTGCCAGCAGCTTAGGCCCAGGGCCCTACGAGCAGTACTTC. Its protein is CASSLGPGPYEQYF.

The rearrangement links TRBV30 to TRBJ1-1; perhaps TRBD1 as D (5 bases). CDR3 length: 13 amino acids. Trimming removed 5 bases from V and 0 bases from J, with 10 bases in between. Germline V lookup: CDR1 GTSNPN, CDR2 SVGIG (reference sequence). The CDR3 DNA is TGTGCCTGGCGGGGACGGTTGAACACTGAAGCTTTCTTT. This codes for CAWRGRLNTEAFF.

The V gene is TRBV9, the J gene TRBJ2-3; no clear D. There are 15 residues in the CDR3. Trimming shortened V by 3 bases and J by 0 bases, and 11 bases separated the two germline ends. Germline V gives CDR1 SGDLS, CDR2 YYNGEE. CDR3 nucleotide sequence: TGTGCCAGCAGCGCGCGAGATACTAGCACAGATACGCAGTATTTT. Its protein is CASSARDTSTDTQYF.

The gene calls are TRBV2 and TRBJ2-7; TRBD2 aligns across 8 bases. The CDR3 has 15 amino acids. V shed 7 bases and J 9 bases; nucleotides not matched to a gene: 17. CDR1 SNHLY and CDR2 FYNNEI come from the germline V gene. The CDR3 sequence is CASNPGGGHRNGQYF. DNA of the CDR3: TGTGCCAGCAACCCGGGGGGGGGACACCGAAATGGGCAGTACTTC.

The chain uses TRBV5-4 and TRBJ2-7; 7 bases are a match to TRBD2. Looked up from germline, CDR1 is SGHNT and CDR2 is YYREEE (reference sequence). V gave up 4 bases and J gave up 0 bases; unmatched junction bases: 10. The CDR3 length is 16 residues. CDR3 bases: TGTGCCAGCAGCGACCTGAGCGGGACCGTCTCCTACGAGCAGTACTTC. Amino acids: CASSDLSGTVSYEQYF. Complete variable domain (other parts from reference TRBV5-4 and TRBJ2-7): ETGVTQSPTHLIKTRGQQVTLRCSSQSGHNTVSWYQQALGQGPQFIFQYYREEENGRGNFPPRFSGLQFPNYSSELNVNALELDDSALYLCASSDLSGTVSYEQYFGPGTRLTVT.

The gene calls are TRBV7-4 and TRBJ2-7; 12 nucleotides line up with TRBD2. CDR1 and CDR2 (germline): SGHVT, SQSDAQ. This CDR3 comprises 17 residues. With V trimmed by 5 bases and J by 0 bases, 8 bases remained unmatched. CDR3: CASSPRGLAGRSYEQYF. The CDR3 DNA reads TGTGCCAGCAGCCCCCGGGGACTAGCGGGCCGCTCCTACGAGCAGTACTTC.

This clone has a single count. This same CDR3 is encoded by further DNA sequences in the sample. This chain links TRBV19 with TRBJ2-1, with unresolved D. CDR3 length: 12 amino acids. V was shortened by 5 bases and J by 2 bases, with 4 bases between the two germline ends. Germline CDR1 and CDR2: LNHDA and SQIVND (reference sequence). The CDR3 nucleotides are TGTGCCAGTAGTTCCCCCTACAATGAGCAGTTCTTC. Translation gives CASSSPYNEQFF.

As DNA, the CDR3 is TGTGCCACCAGCAGGCAGGGGGATTGGGAGACCCAGTACTTC. It encodes CATSRQGDWETQYF. The chain uses TRBV15 and TRBJ2-5; 7 bases agree with TRBD1. The CDR3 covers 14 residues. CDR1 and CDR2 (germline): LNHNV, YYDKDF (reference sequence). V was clipped by 3 bases and J by 5 bases; unmatched bases: 6.

The V call is TRBV5-6, the J call TRBJ2-7; TRBD2 might be the D (5 bases). The CDR3 is 15 residues long. Trimming took off 1 base at V and 0 bases at J, with 11 bases between the two ends. Germline lookup yields CDR1 SGHDT and CDR2 YYEEEE. CDR3 nucleotides: TGTGCCAGCAGCTTGATCGGGGTTAGCTCCTACGAGCAGTACTTC. Encoded protein: CASSLIGVSSYEQYF. Variable domain in full (rest from reference TRBV5-6 and TRBJ2-7): DAGVTQSPTHLIKTRGQQVTLRCSPKSGHDTVSWYQQALGQGPQFIFQYYEEEERQRGNFPDRFSGHQFPNYSSELNVNALLLGDSALYLCASSLIGVSSYEQYFGPGTRLTVT.

This clone was seen just once. The rearrangement links TRBV30 to TRBJ2-2; a weak D match, TRBD1 (6 bases). Germline-derived CDR1 and CDR2 are GTSNPN and SVGIG (reference sequence). CDR3 length equals 14 residues. V shed 2 bases and J shed 7 bases, with 14 bases lying between them. The CDR3 region has the DNA TGTGCCTGGAGTCCCGACAGGTTTAGCGGGGAGCTGTTTTTT. Amino acid sequence: CAWSPDRFSGELFF.

The rearrangement joins TRBV6-5 to TRBJ2-5; maybe TRBD2 (5 bases). V gave up 7 bases and J gave up 4 bases, with 13 bases separating them. This CDR3 contains 13 residues. Germline V CDR1 and CDR2: MNHEY, SVGAGI. CDR3 in DNA: TGTGCCAGCATAGGAGGACCGGGAGAGACCCAGTACTTC. Its protein is CASIGGPGETQYF.

Here the CDR3 reads CGSLVGYTF. The CDR3, as DNA: TGTGGGTCTTTGGTTGGCTACACCTTC. The chain uses TRBV28 and TRBJ1-2, with D hard to call. Germline-derived CDR1 and CDR2 are MDHEN and SYDVKM. The CDR3 has 9 amino acids.

Only a few counts were recorded for this clone. The gene calls are TRBV15 and TRBJ2-5; D is unclear. Germline CDR1 and CDR2: LNHNV and YYDKDF (reference sequence). Trimming took 0 bases from V and 4 from J, leaving 6 bases between them. There are 13 residues in the CDR3. The DNA for the CDR3 is TGTGCCACCAGCAGAGATTTCAGAGAGACCCAGTACTTC. This gives the protein CATSRDFRETQYF.

This clone was detected once. V usage is TRBV10-2 and J usage is TRBJ1-3; D not certain. Germline CDR1 and CDR2: WSHSY and SAAADI. V gave up 0 bases and J gave up 4 bases, with 16 bases separating them. The CDR3 is 17 residues long. The CDR3 loop reads CASSESITRGSGNTIYF. The CDR3, as DNA: TGCGCCAGCAGTGAGTCGATTACCCGAGGATCCGGAAACACCATATATTTT.